The 24 T cell receptor beta chains given below trace back to one sample, sequenced in a study of regulatory T cells in long-lasting Graves disease. Relying on iRepertoire HTBI primers and Arm-PCR of CDR3 regions, the team built TCR beta libraries. Using its own MiXCR run on the multiplex PCR reads, TCRdb lists one record per CDR3 protein. Counted here are a few hundred thousand distinct CDR3 sequences, 22% occurring once; the ten biggest clones make up about 61%. Time point: persistent/refractory GD, antithyroid drugs over 5 years with positive TRAb. Researchers made the TCR library from RNA that was extracted from PBMCs. The specimen was peripheral blood mononuclear cells (PBMCs), collected when the disease was refractory, from a patient treated with antithyroid drugs. The receptors come from a female donor with Graves disease.

This clonotype was recorded a few times. This sequence joins TRBV27 and TRBJ2-2; 8 bases align to TRBD2. Germline CDR1 MNHEY, CDR2 SMNVEV (reference sequence). J gave up 0 bases and V 2 bases, and 5 bases lay outside the gene matches. This CDR3 contains 17 residues. CDR3 bases: TGTGCCAGCAGTTTAGCTAGCGGGCTCGCGAACACCGGGGAGCTGTTTTTT. This sequence encodes CASSLASGLANTGELFF.

This clonotype was picked up a small number of times. CDR3 nucleotides: TGCAGTGCCCTCGGGCTGATGAACACTGAAGCTTTCTTT. This encodes CSALGLMNTEAFF. The chain carries TRBV20-1 and TRBJ1-1; no clear D gene. This CDR3 spans 13 amino acids. Germline V gene lookup returns CDR1 DFQATT and CDR2 SNEGSKA (reference sequence). The germline V and J ends were trimmed by 6 bases and 0 bases, with 11 bases remaining between them.

This clonotype appeared a few times. The chain links TRBV5-6 to TRBJ2-2; 7 bases map to TRBD1. In germline, CDR1 is SGHDT, CDR2 YYEEEE. The junction had 15 bases not matched to a gene; V was cut back by 4 bases and J by 3 bases. The CDR3 is 18 residues long. Here the CDR3 DNA reads TGTGCCAGCAGCCCCCTCGGGCACAGGGGCGCGGACACCGGGGAGCTGTTTTTT. Translating gives CASSPLGHRGADTGELFF.

This clonotype was seen repeatedly, ten times or more. The chain recombines TRBV18 with TRBJ2-5; D is unresolved. CDR3 length: 13 amino acids. With 2 bases removed from V and 3 bases from J, the gap between germline ends came to 7 bases. In germline, CDR1 is KGHSH, CDR2 LQKENI. The DNA of the CDR3 is TGTGCCAGCTCACCAGCGCCGAAAGAGACCCAGTACTTC. The encoded protein is CASSPAPKETQYF.

There are many counts of this clonotype. V usage is TRBV11-2 and J usage is TRBJ1-5; D perhaps matches TRBD1 (5 bases). Trimming took off 5 bases at V and 7 bases at J, with 12 bases between the two ends. CDR1 and CDR2 from the germline V gene are SGHAT and FQNNGV. The CDR3 has 13 residues. The CDR3 nucleotides read TGTGCCAGCAGCCAGTTTGGGGGGCAGCCCCAGCATTTT. The encoded protein is CASSQFGGQPQHF.

As for this clonotype: This could be a read error, since a much larger clone is one nucleotide away. The chain has TRBV11-2 and TRBJ2-5; unclear D gene. This CDR3 is built from 15 residues. Per germline, CDR1 SGHAT and CDR2 FQNNGV. In nucleotides, the CDR3 is TGTGCCAGCAGCTTAGACGAATTAAACCAAGAGACCCGGTACTTC. Amino acids: CASSLDELNQETRYF.

This rearrangement joins TRBV20-1 to TRBJ2-5; 8 nucleotides agree with TRBD1. The CDR3 sequence is 14 residues long. Germline V gene data show CDR1 as DFQATT and CDR2 as SNEGSKA (reference sequence). V gave up 5 bases and J gave up 4 bases; unmatched junction bases: 9. The CDR3 protein is CSAGNHRGLETQYF. The DNA of the CDR3 is TGCAGTGCTGGTAATCACAGGGGGTTAGAGACCCAGTACTTC.

Only a few counts were recorded for this clonotype. This chain uses TRBV20-1 with TRBJ1-1; D is perhaps TRBD1 (5 bases). This CDR3 region has 16 residues. V dropped 0 bases and J dropped 0 bases, with 14 bases sitting between them. Germline CDR1 reads DFQATT; CDR2 reads SNEGSKA (reference sequence). The CDR3 region is CSAREFRAPMNTEAFF. The CDR3 DNA follows: TGCAGTGCTAGAGAGTTCAGGGCTCCGATGAACACTGAAGCTTTCTTT.

Concerning this clonotype itself: A junction boundary mismatches the germline segment, possibly from a read error. The chain couples TRBV6-2 or TRBV6-3 to TRBJ1-6; D might be TRBD1 (6 bases). Germline V gives CDR1 MNHEY, CDR2 SVGEGT. The CDR3 has 14 residues. The CDR3 spells CVSGRTGTNSPLHF. CDR3 nucleotides: TGTGTCAGCGGGAGAACAGGGACGAATTCACCCCTCCACTTT.

This rearrangement joins TRBV18 to TRBJ2-1; the match to TRBD2 covers 13 bases. After removal of 2 bases from V and 8 bases from J, the junction contained 6 bases not matched to a gene. Germline V gives CDR1 KGHSH, CDR2 LQKENI. The CDR3 contains 16 residues. CDR3 residues: CASSPLSGTSGDEQFF. CDR3 DNA sequence: TGTGCCAGCTCACCATTGTCCGGGACTAGCGGGGATGAGCAGTTCTTC.

This clonotype came up a few times. The gene calls are TRBV28 and TRBJ2-2; D is possibly TRBD1 or TRBD2 (5 bases each). The CDR3 contains 15 residues. The V and J ends lost 7 bases and 6 bases respectively, with 18 bases between them. Germline CDR1 MDHEN, CDR2 SYDVKM. The DNA for the CDR3 is TGTGCCAGCAACGGGGCCGGGGCCGGAGCCGGGGAGCTGTTTTTT. This translates into CASNGAGAGAGELFF.

Only a few counts were recorded for this clonotype. An end of the junction does not agree with germline; a read error may underlie this. The CDR3 DNA follows: TGTGCCAGCAGTTTAGAACAAGAGATCCAGTACTTC. Translation gives CASSLEQEIQYF. J is TRBJ2-5 and V is TRBV28, with D hard to call. Germline loops: CDR1 MDHEN, CDR2 SYDVKM. The CDR3 is 12 residues long.

This clonotype has only a few counts. This chain connects TRBV5-1 to TRBJ2-7, with D maybe TRBD1 (5 bases). In germline, CDR1 is SGHRS, CDR2 YFSETQ. The ends were cut back, 6 bases at V and 3 bases at J, with 7 bases in the middle. The CDR3 extends over 11 amino acids. DNA of the CDR3: TGCGCCAGCAACCAGGGCTACGAGCAGTACTTC. Its translation: CASNQGYEQYF. The full variable domain, rest sourced from reference TRBV5-1 and TRBJ2-7, is KAGVTQTPRYLIKTRGQQVTLSCSPISGHRSVSWYQQTPGQGLQFLFEYFSETQRNKGNFPGRFSGRQFSNSRSEMNVSTLELGDSALYLCASNQGYEQYFGPGTRLTVT.

This clonotype was counted at least ten times. The chain combines TRBV20-1 with TRBJ2-5; D is undetermined. CDR3 length: 12 residues. The ends were cut back, 3 bases at V and 2 bases at J, with 7 bases in the middle. The germline V gene encodes CDR1 DFQATT and CDR2 SNEGSKA (reference sequence). In DNA, the CDR3 is TGCAGTGCTAGTCAAATACAAGAGACCCAGTACTTC. It encodes CSASQIQETQYF.

This clonotype appeared many times. This rearrangement joins TRBV20-1 to TRBJ1-2; D call uncertain. Germline CDR1 DFQATT, CDR2 SNEGSKA (reference sequence). The V end was cut by 5 bases, the J end by 3 bases, with 16 bases between. This CDR3 comprises 14 residues. The CDR3 loop is CSASKDPVDYGYTF. As DNA, the CDR3 is TGCAGTGCTTCTAAAGACCCAGTCGACTATGGCTACACCTTC.

This chain connects TRBV6-6 to TRBJ2-7; unclear D gene. This CDR3 is 15 amino acids long. The germline gives CDR1 MNHNY, CDR2 SVGAGI (reference sequence). Trimming removed 0 bases at V and 0 bases at J, with 9 bases between. CDR3 region: CASSYSRQPSYEQYF. CDR3 DNA: TGTGCCAGCAGTTACTCGAGGCAGCCCTCCTACGAGCAGTACTTC.

This clonotype was seen ten or more times. This chain connects TRBV10-3 to TRBJ1-6, with TRBD1 matching over 7 bases. V lost 0 bases, J lost 10 bases, and 6 bases stayed unmatched. The length of the CDR3 is 15 residues. Germline V CDR1 and CDR2: ENHRY, SYGVKD. As DNA, the CDR3 is TGTGCCATCAGTGAGTCAGGGGGCGTCGGGTCACCCCTCCACTTT. It translates to CAISESGGVGSPLHF.

This clonotype appeared a few times. This chain links TRBV7-6 with TRBJ1-1; D unresolved. The CDR3 spans 16 residues. Germline V gene data show CDR1 as SGHVS and CDR2 as FNYEAQ. V was trimmed by 5 bases and J by 4 bases, leaving 20 bases between them. For the CDR3, the DNA is TGTGCCAGCAGCCCCCCCTTGAGGCGTCAGATCACTGAAGCTTTCTTT. It encodes CASSPPLRRQITEAFF.

This clonotype was observed many times. This chain joins TRBV7-2 and TRBJ2-5, with D hard to call. Trimming took 4 bases from V and 8 from J, leaving 14 bases between them. Germline CDR1 SGHTA, CDR2 FQGNSA. CDR3 length equals 13 residues. The CDR3 coding sequence is TGTGCCAGCAGCTCGACGCGAGGAGATACCCAGTACTTC. Amino acid sequence: CASSSTRGDTQYF.

As regards this clonotype: This may arise from a read error, as a much more abundant clone is one base away. The gene calls are TRBV6-2 or TRBV6-3 and TRBJ2-5; perhaps TRBD2 as D (5 bases). The CDR3 consists of 15 residues. Germline loops: CDR1 MNHEY, CDR2 SVGEGT. For the CDR3, the DNA is TGTGCCAGCAGTTACTTATGGACTGCGCAAGAGTCCCAGTACTTC. As protein: CASSYLWTAQESQYF.

This clonotype was detected only a few times. The rearrangement joins TRBV7-2 to TRBJ2-7, with unresolved D. Germline CDR1 reads SGHTA; CDR2 reads FQGNSA. V lost 0 bases and J 0 bases, leaving 12 bases between the germline ends. CDR3 length: 16 amino acids. The CDR3 nucleotides read TGTGCCAGCAGCTTAGCGCTAGGACGGAACTCCTACGAGCAGTACTTC. It codes for CASSLALGRNSYEQYF.

The chain recombines TRBV2 with TRBJ2-3; 9 positions agree with TRBD1. There are 13 residues in the CDR3. Germline assignment: CDR1 SNHLY and CDR2 FYNNEI. V trimming: 8 bases; J trimming: 6 bases; junction bases outside the gene matches: 6. The CDR3 nucleotides read TGTGCCAGCGGAGGACAGGGGTTTGATACGCAGTATTTT. This codes for CASGGQGFDTQYF. The full variable domain, rest sourced from reference TRBV2 and TRBJ2-3, is EPEVTQTPSHQVTQMGQEVILRCVPISNHLYFYWYRQILGQKVEFLVSFYNNEISEKSEIFDDQFSVERPDGSNFTLKIRSTKLEDSAMYFCASGGQGFDTQYFGPGTRLTVL.

This clonotype was seen at least ten times. The J gene is TRBJ2-7, the V gene TRBV30; D not certain. This CDR3 has 12 residues. V shed 0 bases and J shed 4 bases, with 7 bases lying between them. Germline CDR1 and CDR2: GTSNPN and SVGIG (reference sequence). DNA for the CDR3: TGTGCCTGGAGTGTCGCGGCATACGAGCAGTACTTC. Translated, it gives CAWSVAAYEQYF.

This clonotype showed up many times. The chain employs TRBV7-2 and TRBJ1-5; D is unclear. CDR1 and CDR2 (germline): SGHTA, FQGNSA. Trimming left V 1 base short and J 9 bases short, with 10 bases between. CDR3 length: 13 amino acids. The CDR3 DNA sequence: TGTGCCAGCAGCTTAGGGGGTAGGGTGCCCCAGCATTTT. This codes for CASSLGGRVPQHF.